A selection of T cell receptor beta chains follows, all from one sample in a study of blood T cells in healthy people across ages. Each CDR3 protein gets one entry after TCRdb re-called the 5' RACE reads with MiXCR. Of roughly 930,000 distinct CDR3 sequences listed, around 49% are singletons. Input material: blood. These receptors came from a man aged 25 to 40 in good health. CDR3s include the opening cysteine and the closing phenylalanine or tryptophan. The D gene is left open where the match is weak. Clone size appears in some rows only: once, few, many, or a class for an expanded clone.

TRBJ1-2	13	TRBV25-1	.	.	CASSETAEEGYTF	TGTGCCAGCAGTGAAACGGCAGAGGAAGGCTACACCTTC
TRBJ2-5	15	TRBV7-2	.	.	CASSLRATVRETQYF	TGTGCCAGCAGCTTGCGGGCCACAGTCAGAGAGACCCAGTACTTC
TRBJ1-2	11	TRBV6-5	.	.	CASTDGYGYTF	TGTGCCAGCACTGATGGATATGGCTACACCTTC
TRBJ1-2	13	TRBV4-1	few	.	CASSHAPEYGYTF	TGCGCCAGCAGCCACGCACCGGAGTATGGCTACACCTTC
TRBJ1-6	14	TRBV10-3	few	TRBD1	CAISEGTANSPLHF	TGTGCCATCAGTGAGGGGACAGCCAATTCACCCCTCCACTTT
TRBJ1-6	14	TRBV2	.	.	CASIPTATNSPLHF	TGTGCCAGCATCCCGACAGCCACAAATTCACCCCTCCACTTT
TRBJ2-5	17	TRBV24-1	.	TRBD2	CATSDLPSGGSGETQYF	TGTGCCACCAGTGATTTGCCGAGCGGGGGGAGTGGAGAGACCCAGTACTTC
TRBJ2-3	16	TRBV28	few	TRBD1	CASSLAGGFSTDTQYF	TGTGCCAGCAGTTTGGCAGGGGGCTTTAGCACAGATACGCAGTATTTT
TRBJ1-1	12	TRBV25-1	.	.	CASSDSYTEAFF	TGTGCCAGCAGTGACTCCTACACTGAAGCTTTCTTT
TRBJ2-7	12	TRBV27	.	.	CASSVGGDEQYF	TGTGCCAGCAGTGTAGGGGGGGACGAGCAGTACTTC
TRBJ2-1	16	TRBV29-1	few	TRBD2	CSVDLAGVWYYNEQFF	TGCAGCGTTGATCTAGCGGGGGTTTGGTACTACAATGAGCAGTTCTTC
TRBJ2-2	13	TRBV7-9	few	.	CASSPPGAGELFF	TGTGCCAGCAGTCCACCTGGGGCCGGGGAGCTGTTTTTT
TRBJ2-3	16	TRBV11-3	few	.	CASSPLGGQDTDTQYF	TGTGCCAGCAGCCCCCTCGGGGGGCAAGACACAGATACGCAGTATTTT
TRBJ2-5	16	TRBV5-5	.	TRBD2	CASSLALAGEQETQYF	TGTGCCAGCAGCTTGGCGCTAGCGGGAGAGCAAGAGACCCAGTACTTC
TRBJ2-5	17	TRBV4-1	.	.	CASSPLAASFKQETQYF	TGCGCCAGCAGCCCCTTGGCAGCCAGCTTTAAGCAAGAGACCCAGTACTTC
TRBJ2-3	16	TRBV28	.	.	CASSLGGVVAQDTQYF	TGTGCCAGCAGTTTAGGAGGGGTAGTGGCACAAGATACGCAGTATTTT
TRBJ2-5	16	TRBV20-1	.	TRBD1	CSAADRAPGNQETQYF	TGCAGTGCTGCGGACAGGGCCCCCGGGAATCAAGAGACCCAGTACTTC
TRBJ1-4	15	TRBV27	.	TRBD1	CASNPQGDRGEKLFF	TGTGCCAGCAATCCCCAGGGCGACAGGGGCGAAAAACTGTTTTTT
TRBJ2-1	16	TRBV6-5	.	TRBD2	CASTHDGGGMYNEQFF	TGTGCCAGCACCCACGACGGCGGGGGGATGTACAATGAGCAGTTCTTC
TRBJ2-1	14	TRBV10-3	many	.	CAMGVAATYNEQFF	TGTGCCATGGGGGTAGCGGCAACTTACAATGAGCAGTTCTTC
TRBJ2-1	15	TRBV7-8	.	.	CASSLPAISYNEQFF	TGTGCCAGCAGCTTACCGGCGATCTCCTACAATGAGCAGTTCTTC
TRBJ2-5	15	TRBV7-9	.	.	CASSLITGGQETQYF	TGTGCCAGCAGCCTTATAACCGGGGGCCAGGAGACCCAGTACTTC